The entry below describes one T cell receptor beta chain. Its antigen remains unknown. These data belong to a study of T cells in Graves' hyperthyroidism and ophthalmopathy. Study results and caveats: Blood also carried most thyroid clonotypes expanded above 0.001.

The CDR3 is 16 residues long. With 7 bases removed from V and 1 base from J, the gap between germline ends came to 14 bases. Amplification of TCR beta CDR3 regions used RNA as the template. The TCR CDR3 was amplified in a first-round RT-PCR using the HTBI primer set. TCRdb called the multiplex PCR reads again in MiXCR, with one record for every CDR3 protein. The sample shows hundreds of thousands of distinct CDR3 sequences, around 16% of them seen only once. Sequenced sample: blood. The origin of this receptor is a woman in her 40s with Graves' ophthalmopathy. The rearrangement joins TRBV12-3 or TRBV12-4 to TRBJ2-6; D ambiguous. The CDR3 nucleotides read TGTGCCAGCAACACCTTCGCCTCATCTGGGGCCAACGTCCTGACTTTC. Its translation: CASNTFASSGANVLTF.